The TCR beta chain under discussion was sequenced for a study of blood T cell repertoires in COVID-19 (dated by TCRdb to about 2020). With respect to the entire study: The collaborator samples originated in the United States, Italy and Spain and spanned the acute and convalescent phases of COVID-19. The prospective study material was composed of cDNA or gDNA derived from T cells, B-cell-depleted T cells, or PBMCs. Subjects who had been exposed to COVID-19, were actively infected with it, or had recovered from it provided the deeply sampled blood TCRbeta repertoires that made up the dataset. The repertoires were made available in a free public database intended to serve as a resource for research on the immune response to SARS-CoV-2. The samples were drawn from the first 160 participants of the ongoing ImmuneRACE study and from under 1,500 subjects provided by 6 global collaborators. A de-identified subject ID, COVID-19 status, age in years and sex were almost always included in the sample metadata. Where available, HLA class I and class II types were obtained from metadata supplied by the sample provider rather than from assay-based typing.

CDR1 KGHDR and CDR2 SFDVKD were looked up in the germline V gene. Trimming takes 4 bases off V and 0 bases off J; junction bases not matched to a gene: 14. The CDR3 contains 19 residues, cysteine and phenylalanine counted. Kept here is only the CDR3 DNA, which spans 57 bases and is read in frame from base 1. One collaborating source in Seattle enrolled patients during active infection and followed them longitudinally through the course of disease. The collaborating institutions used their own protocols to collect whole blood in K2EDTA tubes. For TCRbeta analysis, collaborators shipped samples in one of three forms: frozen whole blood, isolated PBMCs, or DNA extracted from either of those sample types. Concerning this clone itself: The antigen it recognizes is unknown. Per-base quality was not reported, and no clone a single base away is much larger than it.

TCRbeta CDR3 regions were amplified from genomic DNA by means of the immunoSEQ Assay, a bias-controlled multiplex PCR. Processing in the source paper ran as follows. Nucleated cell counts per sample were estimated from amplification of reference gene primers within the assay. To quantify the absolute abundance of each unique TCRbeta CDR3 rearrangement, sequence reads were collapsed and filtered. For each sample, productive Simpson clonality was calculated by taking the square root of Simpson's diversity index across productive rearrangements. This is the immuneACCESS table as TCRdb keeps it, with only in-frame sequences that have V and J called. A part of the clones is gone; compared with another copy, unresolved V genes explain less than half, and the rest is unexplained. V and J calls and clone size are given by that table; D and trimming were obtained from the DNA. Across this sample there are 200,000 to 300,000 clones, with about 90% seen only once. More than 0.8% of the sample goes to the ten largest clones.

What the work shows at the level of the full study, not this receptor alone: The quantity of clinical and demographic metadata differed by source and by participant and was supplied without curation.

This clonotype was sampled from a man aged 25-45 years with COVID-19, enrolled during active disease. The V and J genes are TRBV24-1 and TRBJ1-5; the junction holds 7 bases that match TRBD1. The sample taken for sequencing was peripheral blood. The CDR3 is CATSEPRTKDRNSNQPQHF. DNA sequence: TGTGCCACCAGTGAACCCAGAACGAAGGACAGGAATAGCAATCAGCCCCAGCATTTT.